This TCR beta chain came from a study of blood T cell repertoires in COVID-19. In the study overall: Nucleic acid was either cDNA or gDNA, and it came from T cells, B-cell-depleted T cells, or PBMCs.

The Seattle site enrolled patients during active infection and followed them longitudinally. As handled by the study authors: From reference gene primer amplification, estimates of nucleated cell counts were derived. The table came from immunoSEQ multiplex PCR; TCRdb's copy has only in-frame clones and leaves some out. V, J and clone size derive from that table, while D and trimming were established from the DNA sequence. The sample carries 200,000 or so clones, roughly 79% recorded once. Germline values: CDR1 MDHEN, CDR2 SYDVKM. The V segment lost 10 bases and the J segment 7 bases; nucleotides outside the gene matches: 11. The CDR3 totals 14 residues.

Sequencing input: peripheral blood. This clonotype originated in an elderly woman with COVID-19, enrolled during active disease. The genes are TRBV28 and TRBJ1-2, with 11 bases aligning to TRBD1. CDR3 coding DNA: TGTGCCACCCCCCTCGGACAGGGGGCGGGTGGCTACACCTTC. It encodes CATPLGQGAGGYTF.